This T cell receptor beta chain was identified in a study of blood T cell repertoires in COVID-19. Across the study: The samples span acute and convalescent COVID-19 from the United States, Italy and Spain.

The CDR3 contains 12 residues. Germline V gives CDR1 MDHEN, CDR2 SYDVKM. Trimming stripped 1 base from V and 6 bases from J, with 6 bases between. Only in-frame clones appear in the TCRdb table, and some are missing; sequencing was by immunoSEQ multiplex PCR. Of some 340,000 clones listed, more than 70% are singletons. This chain joins TRBV28 and TRBJ1-1; D is unresolved. This receptor was identified in a woman between 25 and 40 years old who had recovered from COVID-19. Sequenced material: PBMCs or T cells enriched from blood (not recorded which). The CDR3 DNA is TGTGCCAGCAGTTTATCGGGTGCTGAAGCTTTCTTT. Translating gives CASSLSGAEAFF.